This passage covers 15 T cell receptor beta chains from one sample sequenced in a study of response to subunit inactivated influenza vaccine. TCRdb recomputed calls from the RT-PCR reads with MiXCR, one row per CDR3 protein. This sample has roughly 650,000 distinct CDR3 sequences, with 15% to 19% found just once. Sequenced here: PBMCs from blood, sampled roughly 12 days after vaccination. All receptors come from a man between 45 and 60 years old who received an inactivated influenza vaccine.

In its sample, this clonotype was seen many times. V usage is TRBV20-1 and J usage is TRBJ1-5; D is uncertain. The CDR3 consists of 16 residues. Trimming stripped 3 bases from V and 1 base from J, with 16 bases between. The V gene's germline CDR1 is DFQATT and CDR2 SNEGSKA (reference sequence). CDR3 DNA: TGCAGTGCTAGTATCGAGTTCAGCGTAAGCAATCAGCCCCAGCATTTT. This translates into CSASIEFSVSNQPQHF.

This clonotype has more than one count but fewer than ten. The chain uses TRBV21-1 and TRBJ2-3; whether TRBD1, the table's D call, matches the DNA was not checked. TRBV21-1 is annotated as a pseudogene. The CDR3 sequence is 18 residues long. CDR3 amino acids: CASSKGPRGERETDTQYF. The CDR3 bases are TGTGCCAGCAGCAAAGGCCCCAGGGGAGAAAGGGAAACAGATACGCAGTATTTT.

J is TRBJ1-1 and V is TRBV24-1, with TRBD1 identical over 9 bases. Trimming cost V 7 bases and J 5 bases; bases outside gene matches: 1. The CDR3 runs 12 residues. The germline V gene encodes CDR1 KGHDR and CDR2 SFDVKD. CDR3 residues: CATRDRGTEAFF. Here the CDR3 DNA reads TGTGCCACCAGAGACAGGGGGACTGAAGCTTTCTTT.

The rearrangement uses TRBV20-1 and TRBJ2-1, with 15 bases aligning to TRBD2. Germline assignment: CDR1 DFQATT and CDR2 SNEGSKA (reference sequence). With 6 bases clipped from V and 3 bases from J, the junction kept 12 bases outside the gene matches. The length of the CDR3 is 18 residues. The CDR3 nucleotides read TGCAGTGCACGGACTAGCGGGGGGGTAGGCCCCCTCTACAATGAGCAGTTCTTC. Translation: CSARTSGGVGPLYNEQFF.

This clonotype was observed a handful of times. The CDR3: CASSLLQGASPLHF. The CDR3 nucleotides read TGTGCCAGCAGTTTATTACAGGGCGCCTCACCCCTCCACTTT. The chain has TRBV12-3 or TRBV12-4 and TRBJ1-6, with D perhaps TRBD1 (6 bases). The CDR3 sequence is 14 residues long. Between the trimmed V and J ends, which lost 2 bases and 10 bases, there was a span of 12 bases.

This chain joins TRBV11-2 and TRBJ2-5, with a possible D match to TRBD2 (6 bases). From germline, CDR1 is SGHAT and CDR2 FQNNGV. The CDR3 consists of 18 residues. Trimming stripped 5 bases from V and 2 bases from J, with 24 bases between. The CDR3 DNA sequence: TGTGCCAGCAGCCGGCGGGGACGTTCTCGACCCGGTCAAGAGACCCAGTACTTC. Amino acids: CASSRRGRSRPGQETQYF.

The chain recombines TRBV5-5 with TRBJ2-7, with 7 positions matching TRBD1. V was clipped by 1 base and J by 2 bases; unmatched bases: 12. Germline V lookup: CDR1 SGHKS, CDR2 YYEKEE (reference sequence). CDR3 length equals 17 residues. CDR3: CASSLYPGQRVTYEQYF. For the CDR3, the DNA is TGTGCCAGCAGCTTGTACCCGGGACAGCGAGTGACCTACGAGCAGTACTTC.

The CDR3 DNA reads as TGTGCCAGCAGCCTCCGGTTAGGGGTGTATGGCTACACCTTC. Amino acid sequence: CASSLRLGVYGYTF. V usage is TRBV12-3 or TRBV12-4 and J usage is TRBJ1-2, with D perhaps TRBD1 (5 bases). V was cut by 6 bases and J by 5 bases, with 16 bases left in between. The CDR3 runs 14 residues.

The V and J genes are TRBV29-1 and TRBJ2-1; 10 nucleotides align to TRBD1. Trimming removed 3 bases from V and 4 bases from J; junction bases left unmatched: 9. The germline CDR1 and CDR2 sequences are SQVTM and ANQGSEA. This CDR3 has 16 amino acids. The CDR3 loop is CSVDGTGVTVYNEQFF. CDR3 nucleotides: TGCAGCGTTGACGGGACAGGGGTCACGGTTTACAATGAGCAGTTCTTC.

The rearrangement joins TRBV20-1 to TRBJ2-1; TRBD1 matches 8 bases. V dropped 0 bases and J dropped 10; count of bases not matched to a gene: 8. The germline V gene encodes CDR1 DFQATT and CDR2 SNEGSKA (reference sequence). The CDR3 is 14 amino acids. This CDR3 reads CSARDLDRVSEQFF. The CDR3 nucleotides read TGCAGTGCTAGAGACCTGGACAGGGTGAGCGAGCAGTTCTTC.

This clonotype was found many times. The V gene is TRBV9, the J gene TRBJ1-6; D gene uncertain. The CDR3 loop spans 13 amino acids. The V end lost 4 bases, the J end lost 9 bases, and 11 bases lay between the germline ends. Looked up from germline, CDR1 is SGDLS and CDR2 is YYNGEE. The CDR3 sequence is CASSPSGGSPLHF. The CDR3 region has the DNA TGTGCCAGCAGCCCCTCCGGTGGTTCACCCCTCCACTTT.

Ten or more counts support this clonotype. This rearrangement joins TRBV7-9 to TRBJ2-3, with 16 bases fitting TRBD2. CDR3 length: 20 amino acids. V lost 5 bases and J lost 0; bases outside the gene matches: 11. Germline V gene sequence: CDR1 SEHNR, CDR2 FQNEAQ (reference sequence). In nucleotides, the CDR3 is TGTGCCAGCAGCGCCGGGACTAGCGGGAGGGCCATTTTTAGCACAGATACGCAGTATTTT. Its translation is CASSAGTSGRAIFSTDTQYF.

This clonotype was seen a handful of times. The chain is built from TRBV5-1 and TRBJ2-1, with 9 bases lining up with TRBD2. The CDR3 spans 14 residues. V trimming: 7 bases; J trimming: 7 bases; junction bases outside the gene matches: 9. The germline gives CDR1 SGHRS, CDR2 YFSETQ. The chain's CDR3 is CASGRTSVFNEQFF. The CDR3 DNA reads TGCGCCAGCGGACGGACTAGCGTTTTTAATGAGCAGTTCTTC.

The chain employs TRBV11-2 and TRBJ2-2; 9 nucleotides line up with TRBD1. The germline V gene has CDR1 SGHAT and CDR2 FQNNGV. The ends lost 3 bases at V and 3 bases at J; junction bases unmatched: 5. The CDR3 consists of 16 residues. The DNA of the CDR3 is TGTGCCAGCAGCTTTACACAGGGGGCTGACACCGGGGAGCTGTTTTTT. It specifies CASSFTQGADTGELFF. The whole variable domain, remainder taken from reference TRBV11-2 and TRBJ2-2, is EAGVAQSPRYKIIEKRQSVAFWCNPISGHATLYWYQQILGQGPKLLIQFQNNGVVDDSQLPKDRFSAERLKGVDSTLKIQPAKLEDSAVYLCASSFTQGADTGELFFGEGSRLTVL.

This clonotype came up many times. The chain combines TRBV7-2 with TRBJ2-7; perhaps TRBD2 as D (5 bases). This CDR3 region has 12 residues. Trimming shortened V by 5 bases and J by 3 bases, and 8 bases separated the two germline ends. Germline assignment: CDR1 SGHTA and CDR2 FQGNSA. In DNA, the CDR3 is TGTGCCAGCAGCCCGGACTTCTACGAGCAGTACTTC. As protein: CASSPDFYEQYF.